This entry lists 11 T cell receptor beta chains sequenced from one sample in a study of blood T cell repertoires in COVID-19. The data were produced by immunoSEQ multiplex PCR, yet TCRdb's version contains in-frame clones alone and is incomplete. Among nearly 95,000 clones listed, 90% were seen once. The sample taken for sequencing was peripheral blood. Receptor source: a human donor with active COVID-19. The donor label of this sample is uncertain.

This rearrangement joins TRBV5-1 to TRBJ2-1, with a possible D match to TRBD2 (6 bases). The CDR3 is 15 amino acids. The germline gives CDR1 SGHRS, CDR2 YFSETQ. Trimming removed 4 bases at V and 0 bases at J, with 11 bases between. This CDR3 is CASSIPTSSYNEQFF. As DNA, the CDR3 is TGCGCCAGCAGCATCCCGACTAGCTCCTACAATGAGCAGTTCTTC.

The genes are TRBV3-1 (or the pseudogene TRBV3-2) and TRBJ1-1; 7 bases fit TRBD1. Trimming removed 4 bases from V and 0 bases from J; junction bases left unmatched: 8. This CDR3 contains 16 residues. Germline loops: CDR1 LGHDT, CDR2 YNNKEL (reference sequence). The CDR3 coding sequence is TGTGCCAGCAGCCCAAGGGGGCGCGGAATGAACACTGAAGCTTTCTTT. Amino acids: CASSPRGRGMNTEAFF.

The genes are TRBV19 and TRBJ2-1; TRBD2 agrees at 8 bases. CDR1 and CDR2 from the germline V gene are LNHDA and SQIVND (reference sequence). The CDR3 contains 16 residues. V shed 1 base, J shed 7 bases, and the junction held 9 bases outside the gene matches. CDR3 in DNA: TGTGCCAGTAGTATAGTCCCGGGGGGGGGCAGTAATGAGCAGTTCTTC. The encoded protein is CASSIVPGGGSNEQFF. Using reference TRBV19 and TRBJ2-1 for the parts outside the CDR3, the full variable domain is DGGITQSPKYLFRKEGQNVTLSCEQNLNHDAMYWYRQDPGQGLRLIYYSQIVNDFQKGDIAEGYSVSREKKESFPLTVTSAQKNPTAFYLCASSIVPGGGSNEQFFGPGTRLTVL.

This chain joins TRBV7-9 and TRBJ1-1; weak D call: TRBD1 (6 bases). The germline V and J ends were trimmed by 4 bases and 2 bases, with 11 bases remaining between them. This CDR3 contains 14 residues. Looked up from germline, CDR1 is SEHNR and CDR2 is FQNEAQ (reference sequence). The CDR3 DNA reads TGTGCCAGCAGCTCCGCGACAGGAAACACTGAAGCTTTCTTT. It encodes CASSSATGNTEAFF.

The V and J genes are TRBV5-1 and TRBJ2-5, with TRBD2 identical over 11 bases. J was trimmed by 0 bases and V by 4 bases; bases with no gene match: 2. CDR1 is SGHRS and CDR2 is YFSETQ in the germline V gene. The CDR3 spans 15 residues. The CDR3 sequence: CASSVAGGYQETQYF. In DNA, the CDR3 is TGCGCCAGCAGCGTAGCGGGGGGGTACCAAGAGACCCAGTACTTC.

The chain uses TRBV20-1 and TRBJ2-1, with D maybe TRBD2 (6 bases). The CDR3 covers 11 residues. Trimming took off 6 bases at V and 15 bases at J, with 18 bases between the two ends. Looked up from germline, CDR1 is DFQATT and CDR2 is SNEGSKA (reference sequence). In DNA, the CDR3 is TGCAGTGCCCTTTTGGGGGGAGCGCGGTTCTTC. Residues: CSALLGGARFF.

The chain employs TRBV10-3 and TRBJ2-7; weak D call: TRBD1 (5 bases). The CDR3 runs 11 residues. Germline V gene data show CDR1 as ENHRY and CDR2 as SYGVKD. V lost 5 bases and J 9 bases, leaving 11 bases between the germline ends. The CDR3 reads CAISSGQRQYF. In nucleotides, the CDR3 is TGTGCCATCAGTTCAGGGCAAAGGCAGTACTTC.

Notes on this clone: At the DNA level, this CDR3 is encoded by other sequences in the same sample as well. This rearrangement joins TRBV9 to TRBJ2-7, with TRBD2 as a possible D gene (5 bases). Per germline, CDR1 SGDLS and CDR2 YYNGEE. This CDR3 is 13 amino acids long. Trimming took 3 bases from V and 3 from J, leaving 10 bases between them. The CDR3 spells CASSAGLNYEQYF. For the CDR3, the DNA is TGTGCCAGCAGCGCCGGACTCAACTACGAGCAGTACTTC.

The chain carries TRBV2 and TRBJ2-2; 10 bases are a match to TRBD1. The V segment lost 7 bases and the J segment 5 bases; nucleotides outside the gene matches: 10. CDR1 SNHLY and CDR2 FYNNEI come from the germline V gene. The CDR3 runs 16 residues. The CDR3 DNA follows: TGTGCCAGCATCGCTTTGACAGGGGGCGGGACCGGGGAGCTGTTTTTT. Amino acids: CASIALTGGGTGELFF.

The rearrangement links TRBV7-6 to TRBJ2-5; the D gene is possibly TRBD2 (5 bases). CDR1 and CDR2 from the germline V gene are SGHVS and FNYEAQ. The CDR3 extends over 18 amino acids. Trimming left V 2 bases short and J 4 bases short, with 23 bases between. CDR3 residues: CASSLRAAGDGYRETQYF. The CDR3 nucleotides read TGTGCCAGCAGCTTAAGGGCCGCCGGGGATGGTTATAGAGAGACCCAGTACTTC.

The chain combines TRBV7-2 with TRBJ1-2; 9 nucleotides agree with TRBD1. CDR3 length: 15 residues. Trimming took 6 bases from V and 2 from J; bases not matched to a gene: 7. Germline V gives CDR1 SGHTA, CDR2 FQGNSA. This CDR3 is CASSRTGTGNYGYTF. CDR3 DNA sequence: TGTGCCAGCAGTCGTACCGGGACAGGGAACTATGGCTACACCTTC.